This T cell receptor beta chain stems from a study of cytomegalovirus exposure and HLA in healthy donors. The wider study: HLA-typed donors contributed 80 million or so unique TCRs, which were held in an early data release.

Amplification used 60 Vbeta primers and 13 Jbeta primers. Repertoires were generated with immunoSEQ multiplex PCR, while TCRdb's copy carries only in-frame clones and drops some. Seen here are 150,000 to 250,000 clones, 65% to 90% observed once, and the top ten hold approximately 2.1%. The donors gave bone marrow, and they were healthy. Regarding the study as a whole: Both high specificity and high sensitivity reportedly marked the classifier's diagnosis of cytomegalovirus status. Later, an analysis found that common viral pathogens appeared to be linked with several of the most significant clusters.

Trimming removed 1 base from V and 9 bases from J, with 12 bases in between. The CDR3 length is 12 residues. Germline V gene data show CDR1 as GTSNPN and CDR2 as SVGIG (reference sequence). As concerns this clone: Its antigen is not identified.

Sequencing input: PBMCs. This chain uses TRBV30 with TRBJ1-1, with D maybe TRBD1 (6 bases). The sequence derives from a woman aged 45-60 years in good health and CMV-seronegative. CDR3 amino acids: CAWSGAGTKAFF. DNA for the CDR3: TGTGCCTGGAGTGGGGCCGGGACAAAAGCTTTCTTT. Supplemented by reference TRBV30 and TRBJ1-1, the full variable domain reads SQTIHQWPATLVQPVGSPLSLECTVEGTSNPNLYWYRQAAGRGLQLLFYSVGIGQISSEVPQNLSASRPQDRQFILSSKKLLLSDSGFYLCAWSGAGTKAFFGQGTRLTVV.